A selection of T cell receptor beta chains follows, all from one sample in a study of shared clonotypes between healthy human individuals. The assay was immunoSEQ multiplex PCR, and TCRdb's table has in-frame clones only and misses some. The sample includes more than 2 million clones, just over 90% of them seen just once. Sequenced: naive CD8+ T cells from PBMCs. The receptors originated from a man younger than 35 in good health. Some clones in this sample may be carry-over from other donors' samples. Each CDR3 is given with its conserved first and last residue. Fields, in order: clone size, J gene, V gene, CDR3 length, D gene, CDR3 DNA, CDR3 protein. D genes are given only for firm matches. Size tells how often a clone was seen (once, few, many) or the class of an expanded clone, and some rows leave it out.

size: NA; J: TRBJ2-4; V: TRBV11-2; length: 12; D: NA; DNA: TGTGCCAGCAACCAGAGGGGGGGCATTCAGTACTTC; CDR3: CASNQRGGIQYF
size: NA; J: TRBJ1-2; V: TRBV6-1; length: 15; D: TRBD1; DNA: TGTGCCACACAAGGTTATCTGGCAGGGGGCTATGGCTACACCTTC; CDR3: CATQGYLAGGYGYTF
size: NA; J: TRBJ2-2; V: TRBV13; length: 14; D: TRBD1; DNA: TGTGCCAGCAGCGAGGGACAGATCACCGGGGAGCTGTTTTTT; CDR3: CASSEGQITGELFF
size: NA; J: TRBJ1-2; V: TRBV18; length: 15; D: NA; DNA: TGTGCCAGCTCACCCGGACGGTCAAGGGACTATGGCTACACCTTC; CDR3: CASSPGRSRDYGYTF
size: NA; J: TRBJ2-2; V: TRBV28; length: 15; D: NA; DNA: TGTGCCAGCAGTCATCCTAGCGAGAGCACCGGGGAGCTGTTTTTT; CDR3: CASSHPSESTGELFF
size: NA; J: TRBJ1-4; V: TRBV4-1; length: 18; D: TRBD1; DNA: TGCGCCAGCAGCCCCAACCCCCTATTCGACAGGGGAAGTGAAAAACTGTTTTTT; CDR3: CASSPNPLFDRGSEKLFF
size: NA; J: TRBJ2-3; V: TRBV4-1; length: 15; D: NA; DNA: TGCGCCAGCAGCCAAGGGGTGGATTCCACAGATACGCAGTATTTT; CDR3: CASSQGVDSTDTQYF
size: once; J: TRBJ2-2; V: TRBV27; length: 17; D: NA; DNA: TGTGCCAGCAGTTTATTGTCGGGGCCCTGGGGCACCGGGGAGCTGTTTTTT; CDR3: CASSLLSGPWGTGELFF
size: NA; J: TRBJ2-1; V: TRBV6-1; length: 14; D: NA; DNA: TGTGCCAGCAGTGAGAGGCTAGCCTACAATGAGCAGTTCTTC; CDR3: CASSERLAYNEQFF
size: NA; J: TRBJ1-3; V: TRBV5-4; length: 15; D: NA; DNA: TGTGCCAGCAGCGTCGACAGAAGCTCTGGAAACACCATATATTTT; CDR3: CASSVDRSSGNTIYF
size: NA; J: TRBJ2-1; V: TRBV9; length: 15; D: NA; DNA: TGTGCCAGCAGCGCTCTAAGGAGCTCCTACAATGAGCAGTTCTTC; CDR3: CASSALRSSYNEQFF
size: NA; J: TRBJ2-1; V: TRBV6-5; length: 13; D: TRBD2; DNA: TGTGCCAGCGATAGCGGGAGAAAAGATGAGCAGTTCTTC; CDR3: CASDSGRKDEQFF
size: NA; J: TRBJ1-3; V: TRBV13; length: 15; D: NA; DNA: TGTGCCAGCAGCTCCCGGGGGGCCGTCGGAAACACCATATATTTT; CDR3: CASSSRGAVGNTIYF